These T cell receptor beta chains were read from a single sample in a study of vaccination and CD4 T cells after COVID-19. TCRdb re-derived calls from the PCR reads in MiXCR, one entry per CDR3 protein. This table has approximately 7,000 distinct CDR3 sequences, 50% to 55% appearing once. The antigens for these receptors are not known. The sample comprised CD4+ T cells from blood, cultured in vitro. The receptors here all came from a human donor in good health. Each CDR3 is given with its conserved first and last residue. The D gene is left open where the match is weak.

V,D,J,CDR3
TRBV10-3,-,TRBJ1-2,CAIRRSGDGDYGYTF
TRBV6-1,-,TRBJ1-6,CASSETSSYNSPLHF
TRBV20-1,-,TRBJ1-2,CSARVRDRGIGYTF
TRBV10-2,-,TRBJ2-7,CASQGLPEGNEQYF
TRBV27,TRBD2,TRBJ2-7,CASRGLAGGKTYEQYF
TRBV5-1,-,TRBJ1-1,CASSLEGVGSNTEAFF
TRBV27,TRBD1,TRBJ2-5,CASSFSPGQLETQYF
TRBV25-1,-,TRBJ2-3,CASSELTDTQYF
TRBV11-3,-,TRBJ2-2,CASSLDLVGELFF
TRBV6-1,-,TRBJ1-2,CASRALAGPEGYTF
TRBV6-2/TRBV6-3,TRBD1,TRBJ1-2,CASSYRRDSPPSYGYTF
TRBV6-1,TRBD2,TRBJ2-2,CASRTAGGNTGELFF
TRBV6-2/TRBV6-3,TRBD2,TRBJ2-5,CASSPGLAGGAETQYF
TRBV20-1,TRBD1,TRBJ1-4,CSARDRGTEKLFF
TRBV30,-,TRBJ2-5,CAWSKGWETQYF
TRBV28,-,TRBJ2-4,CASLSRAKNIQYF
TRBV27,TRBD1,TRBJ2-1,CASKTGTGGNEQFF
TRBV7-2,-,TRBJ1-3,CASSQLPSSGNTIYF
TRBV6-5,TRBD1,TRBJ1-2,CASSYSGQGNYGYTF
TRBV6-5,TRBD1,TRBJ1-2,CASSYSQGANYGYTF
TRBV30,-,TRBJ2-7,CAWSAGRAYEQYF
TRBV10-1,-,TRBJ2-5,CASSESQGWTQETQYF
TRBV11-2,TRBD1,TRBJ2-3,CASSLGRQGASDTQYF
TRBV7-6,TRBD2,TRBJ2-3,CASSLDTSEGDTQYF
TRBV23-1,-,TRBJ1-2,CASSHYRTLPTPNYGYTF
TRBV24-1,TRBD2,TRBJ2-1,CATSDTGTSINEQFF
TRBV27,TRBD2,TRBJ2-3,CASSSGLAGANTQYF
TRBV7-2,-,TRBJ1-1,CASSLTANTEAFF
TRBV25-1,-,TRBJ2-2,CASSYGLGVTGELFF
TRBV15,-,TRBJ2-7,CATSRGVKRTSTYEQYF
TRBV19,TRBD2,TRBJ2-1,CASSRTSGNKVNEQFF
TRBV10-2,TRBD1,TRBJ1-2,CASSESRNRGGYTF
TRBV7-2,-,TRBJ2-1,CASSLGASQGGWFF
TRBV5-4,-,TRBJ1-6,CASSSMTVGGSSYNSPLHF
TRBV10-3,TRBD1,TRBJ1-2,CATHPTGSNYGYTF
TRBV30,-,TRBJ1-5,CAWRDGDGNNSNQPQHF
TRBV7-6,-,TRBJ2-7,CASSLRTGGVFSYEQYF
TRBV7-8,TRBD2,TRBJ2-1,CASSSRRVGLANNEQFF
TRBV6-1,TRBD1,TRBJ1-2,CASSTGQGANYGYTF
TRBV28,TRBD1,TRBJ2-5,CASSLVTQGAQEAQYF
TRBV6-1,-,TRBJ2-3,CASSEVGAYTDTQYF
TRBV6-1,-,TRBJ1-1,CASSINPGQNTEAFF
TRBV7-2,-,TRBJ2-7,CASSPGYEQYF
TRBV12-3/TRBV12-4,-,TRBJ1-6,CASSRGNGNSPLHF
TRBV27,-,TRBJ1-5,CASSFRAGPNQPQHF
TRBV6-1,TRBD1,TRBJ2-7,CASWDRGYEQYF
TRBV28,-,TRBJ2-7,CASRTGGLSPTYEQYF
TRBV10-3,TRBD1,TRBJ1-2,CAISEGQGGGYTF
TRBV7-2,-,TRBJ1-2,CASSLDRVYGYTF
TRBV10-2,-,TRBJ1-5,CASTLTGNQPQHF
TRBV27,-,TRBJ1-2,CASSPRGQNYGYTF
TRBV20-1,-,TRBJ1-2,CSAGGDYGYTF
TRBV2,-,TRBJ1-2,CASSVANYGYTF